The sequence of this T cell receptor (beta chain) was determined in a study of vaccination and CD4 T cells after COVID-19 (dated by TCRdb to 2022 to 2024). Study-wide context: Every convalescent patient had a positive nasal swab PCR test for SARS-CoV-2, with mild disease in roughly ten patients and severe disease in one. Two doses of either the Pfizer-BioNTech BNT162b2 vaccine (n=8) or the Moderna mRNA-1273 vaccine (n=2) were administered to participants. Control cultures received a CEFX viral epitope pool as the positive control, an HIV-1 Nef peptide pool as the negative control, or no peptide. Post-COVID blood samples were collected from convalescent patients a median of roughly 100 days after diagnosis, with a range of about 35 to 161 days. For stimulating the cultures, overlapping spike peptide pools were used, derived from SARS-CoV-2 as well as from the common cold coronaviruses HCoV-NL63, HCoV-OC43 and HCoV-229E. In the convalescent cohort there were six males and four females, among whom were two Hispanic individuals, seven Caucasians, two Asians and one multiracial person. Post-vaccine blood samples were taken a median of around 77 days after the second vaccine dose, with a range of roughly 13 to 250 days. In ten to eleven COVID-19 convalescent patients and a few infection-naive healthy vaccine recipients, researchers compared the spike-specific CD4+ TCR repertoire from before mRNA vaccination with the repertoire from after.

Turning to this clonotype: There is no known antigen for this receptor. Base-call qualities are not available, and no considerably larger clone is one nucleotide away.

The germline V gene provides CDR1 MDHEN and CDR2 SYDVKM. Germline trimming amounts to 5 bases on V and 4 bases on J, with 3 as the count of junction bases outside the gene matches. The CDR3 sequence holds 13 residues, the cysteine and phenylalanine included. Only the CDR3 region is kept as DNA, spanning 39 bases read in frame from base 1. The library was made by PCR. TCR sequencing of DNA from cultured CD4+ T cells used the Oncomine TCR Beta short-read assay at the Johns Hopkins FTIC core. Genomic DNA was extracted from the cultured CD4+ T cells with the QIAamp micro DNA kit. Oncomine TCR Beta libraries from cultured CD4+ T cells were pooled using unique dual indexes and sequenced on an Illumina iSeq 100. Per the source publication's procedure: Non-productive sequences were filtered out, and CDR3s that did not start with C, did not end with F or W, or were shorter than 7 amino acids were discarded. Antigen-specific clonotypes were identified with the MANAFEST web application by comparing peptide-stimulated wells with reference and other culture wells. Positive clones required FDR below 0.05, an odds ratio above 5, and productive frequency above 0.1% in at least two of three replicate wells. Clonotypes that were significantly expanded in both SARS-CoV-2 spike wells and at least one common cold coronavirus spike condition were defined as cross-reactive. Similarity between CDR3 sequences was evaluated in R version 3.6.1 using Levenshtein distances (stringdist) and unrooted phylogenetic trees (ape). Using fastp at Q25 and MiXCR, TCRdb reprocessed the public reads and kept productive beta chains. Every CDR3 protein is listed once, alongside the most common genes and DNA of its rows. Clone size and V and J calls follow TCRdb, not the original study. This sample is represented by around 14,000 distinct CDR3 sequences; around 50% of them were singletons. The leading ten clones occupy approximately 8.1% of the sample.

This specimen's treatment or condition label, interpreted: roughly ten-day PBMC culture with coronavirus spike peptide pools or control peptides (ViraFEST assay). The study used the ViraFEST assay, which expanded antigen-specific T cells with peptide pools and then identified expanded clonotypes by TCR sequencing. The convalescent patients' positive SARS-CoV-2 PCR tests were from March to December 2020, which was before the Alpha, Beta and Delta variants emerged in the United States. Each well held around 2.1 million PBMCs cultured with around 10 ug/ml peptide pools in IMDM containing 5% human AB serum and 9.5 to 10 IU/ml IL-2. On days 3 and 7, half of the culture medium was replaced with fresh IL-2-containing medium. After roughly 11 days of culture, CD4+ T cells were isolated by negative selection with the EasySep CD4+ T cell isolation kit. Ficoll-Paque Plus gradient centrifugation was used to isolate PBMCs from whole blood, and the isolated PBMCs were then either used fresh or cryopreserved at -140C. Triplicate wells were generally used for each culture condition.

Results the study describes overall, beyond this receptor: Although the median number of SARS-CoV-2-reactive clonotypes went up from fewer than 25 after infection to approximately 40 after vaccination, the increase was not significant. Of the vaccine-specific clones in convalescent patients, 304 of 307, or nearly all, reacted only to SARS-CoV-2 spike and did not cross-react with common cold coronaviruses. The study included relatively few convalescent patients and did not analyze early timepoints after natural infection. Among the post-vaccine SARS-CoV-2-reactive clones in convalescent patients, a median 86.3% showed up only after vaccination, which suggests vaccine-specific priming.

This sequence originates from a human donor who had recovered from COVID-19. The sample in question was CD4+ T cells from blood, cultured in vitro, obtained before SARS-CoV-2 vaccination. The sequence is built from TRBV28 and TRBJ1-2, and 8 junction bases match TRBD1. The CDR3 has the sequence CASSEDRAYGYTF. The DNA is as follows: TGTGCCAGCAGTGAGGACAGGGCCTATGGCTACACCTTC.